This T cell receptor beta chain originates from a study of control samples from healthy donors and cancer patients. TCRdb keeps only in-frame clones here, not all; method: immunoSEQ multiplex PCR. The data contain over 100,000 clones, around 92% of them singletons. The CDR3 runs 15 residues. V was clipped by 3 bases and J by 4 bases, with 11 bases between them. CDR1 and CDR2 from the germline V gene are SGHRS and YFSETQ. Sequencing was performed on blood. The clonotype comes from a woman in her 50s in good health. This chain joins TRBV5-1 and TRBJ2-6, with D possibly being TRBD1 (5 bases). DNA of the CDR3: TGCGCCAGCAGCTCCACAGGTTTGGGGGCCAACGTCCTGACTTTC. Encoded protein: CASSSTGLGANVLTF.